Each of the 17 T cell receptor beta chains below was sequenced from the same sample in a study of patients and donors after allogeneic stem cell transplantation. In TCRdb, the RT-PCR reads were re-called with MiXCR into one record per CDR3 protein. Among fewer than 95,000 distinct CDR3 sequences listed, roughly 4.9% were seen once. The sample comprised blood, either unsorted or a sorted T cell fraction (not recorded which). Every receptor here comes from a human donor who was either an allogeneic HSCT recipient or a stem cell or donor lymphocyte infusion donor (not recorded which). It is not recorded whose cells these are; they may come from a transplant donor.

This clonotype has more than one count but fewer than ten. V and J are TRBV21-1 and TRBJ1-6; the table's D gene call, TRBD1, was not cross checked with the DNA. TRBV21-1 is a known pseudogene. This CDR3 region has 15 residues. In DNA, the CDR3 is TGTGCCAGCAGGCCCAGGAGACAGGGGAATTCACCCCTCCACTTT. It is translated as CASRPRRQGNSPLHF.

In this sample, this clonotype turned up many times. The chain employs TRBV5-6 and TRBJ1-1; weak D call: TRBD1 (5 bases). This CDR3 is built from 15 residues. Looked up from germline, CDR1 is SGHDT and CDR2 is YYEEEE. With 2 bases removed from V and 0 bases from J, the gap between germline ends came to 11 bases. The CDR3 region has the DNA TGTGCCAGCAGCTTTTTGGGGGTTGTGAACACTGAAGCTTTCTTT. It encodes CASSFLGVVNTEAFF.

This clonotype was seen repeatedly, ten times or more. The chain combines TRBV28 with TRBJ1-1, with 8 bases fitting TRBD1. CDR1 is MDHEN, CDR2 SYDVKM, per germline. The CDR3 is 15 residues long. The ends lost 5 bases at V and 5 bases at J; junction bases unmatched: 10. The CDR3 region is CASSVPGGAETEAFF. CDR3 nucleotide sequence: TGTGCCAGCAGTGTGCCAGGGGGCGCCGAGACTGAAGCTTTCTTT.

V and J are TRBV6-2 or TRBV6-3 and TRBJ2-5; possibly TRBD2 for D (6 bases). Germline CDR1 reads MNHEY; CDR2 reads SVGEGT. V lost 8 bases to trimming and J lost 3 bases, with 13 bases between them. This CDR3 contains 13 residues. CDR3 coding DNA: TGTGCCAGCGTAGGGGAGGCGAAAGAGACCCAGTACTTC. As protein: CASVGEAKETQYF.

This clonotype has at least ten counts. CDR3 nucleotide sequence: TGCGCCAGCAGTCAATCGTGGATAGCGGCCCTCTACAATGAGCAGTTCTTC. Its protein product is CASSQSWIAALYNEQFF. V gene TRBV23-1 combines with J gene TRBJ2-1, with D possibly matching TRBD2 (6 bases). TRBV23-1 is placed among ORFs of uncertain function. This CDR3 is 17 amino acids long. The ends were cut back, 0 bases at V and 3 bases at J, with 15 bases in the middle.

Many counts were recorded for this clonotype. V is TRBV7-3 and J is TRBJ1-2; 7 bases are shared with TRBD1. V shed 8 bases, J shed 0 bases, and the junction held 0 bases outside the gene matches. In germline, CDR1 is SGHTA, CDR2 FQGTGA. The CDR3 spans 12 residues. CDR3 in amino acids: CASGTANYGYTF. The CDR3 DNA sequence: TGTGCCAGCGGGACAGCTAACTATGGCTACACCTTC. Using reference TRBV7-3 and TRBJ1-2 for the parts outside the CDR3, the full variable domain is GAGVSQTPSNKVTEKGKYVELRCDPISGHTALYWYRQSLGQGPEFLIYFQGTGAADDSGLPNDRFFAVRPEGSVSTLKIQRTERGDSAVYLCASGTANYGYTFGSGTRLTVV.

This clonotype was detected ten times or more. The chain has TRBV15 and TRBJ2-5; D is undetermined. Germline CDR1 reads LNHNV; CDR2 reads YYDKDF (reference sequence). The CDR3 is 13 amino acids. V lost 0 bases and J lost 7, with 9 bases in between. CDR3 residues: CATSREGIGTQYF. The CDR3 nucleotides read TGTGCCACCAGCAGAGAGGGAATTGGGACCCAGTACTTC.

The chain links TRBV10-3 to TRBJ2-4; the match to TRBD1 covers 9 bases. The CDR3 is made up of 16 amino acids. The germline gives CDR1 ENHRY, CDR2 SYGVKD. After removal of 5 bases from V and 1 base from J, the junction contained 6 bases not matched to a gene. The CDR3: CAISSTGGQAKNIQYF. The CDR3 nucleotides are TGTGCCATCAGTTCGACAGGGGGACAGGCCAAAAACATTCAGTACTTC.

This clonotype was found many times. The CDR3 sequence: CASSFSGGPSDTQYF. The CDR3 DNA sequence: TGTGCCAGCAGCTTCAGCGGGGGGCCGTCAGATACGCAGTATTTT. J is TRBJ2-3 and V is TRBV7-3; 9 bases are a match to TRBD2. The V gene's germline CDR1 is SGHTA and CDR2 FQGTGA. This CDR3 spans 15 amino acids. The junction had 5 bases not matched to a gene; V was cut back by 3 bases and J by 4 bases.

There are many counts of this clonotype. This chain uses TRBV6-1 with TRBJ2-7; D perhaps matches TRBD1 (5 bases). The CDR3 is made up of 16 amino acids. Germline V gene lookup returns CDR1 MNHNS and CDR2 SASEGT. V lost 1 base and J lost 5, with 18 bases in between. CDR3 sequence reads: CASSEGTLWGRDEQYF. CDR3 nucleotide sequence: TGTGCCAGCAGTGAAGGGACCCTGTGGGGCCGCGACGAGCAGTACTTC.

This clonotype was picked up many times. V usage is TRBV12-3 or TRBV12-4 and J usage is TRBJ1-2; D is perhaps TRBD1 (5 bases). V lost 6 bases and J lost 6, with 20 bases in between. This CDR3 comprises 15 residues. CDR3 nucleotide sequence: TGTGCCAGCAGCCGGTCGACTGCCGGGGGTCATGGCTACACCTTC. This translates into CASSRSTAGGHGYTF.

This clonotype was observed many times. The J gene is TRBJ1-5, the V gene TRBV20-1; perhaps TRBD1 as D (5 bases). The V gene's germline CDR1 is DFQATT and CDR2 SNEGSKA (reference sequence). The CDR3 is made up of 13 amino acids. The V end lost 3 bases, the J end lost 5 bases, and 11 bases lay between the germline ends. The CDR3 loop reads CSASRGPDQPQHF. CDR3 bases: TGCAGTGCTAGCCGGGGACCCGATCAGCCCCAGCATTTT.

This clonotype was seen repeatedly, ten times or more. V and J are TRBV12-3 or TRBV12-4 and TRBJ1-2, with 9 bases matching TRBD1. The CDR3 loop spans 14 amino acids. The ends lost 2 bases at V and 8 bases at J; junction bases unmatched: 6. The CDR3 reads CASSLWGTGRGYTF. The CDR3 nucleotides are TGTGCCAGCAGTTTATGGGGGACAGGGCGCGGCTACACCTTC.

The table lists this clonotype with many counts. This sequence joins TRBV5-1 and TRBJ2-1, with 9 bases identical to TRBD2. CDR3 size: 14 residues. J was trimmed by 9 bases and V by 7 bases; bases with no gene match: 11. Germline V gene sequence: CDR1 SGHRS, CDR2 YFSETQ. This CDR3 is CASSDLAGAGEQFF. The DNA for the CDR3 is TGCGCCAGCTCAGATTTAGCGGGAGCGGGTGAGCAGTTCTTC.

The sample holds many counts of this clonotype. This chain connects TRBV6-2 or TRBV6-3 to TRBJ2-1; D ambiguous. CDR3 length: 12 residues. The germline V and J ends were trimmed by 2 bases and 6 bases, with 5 bases remaining between them. Germline loops: CDR1 MNHEY, CDR2 SVGEGT. The CDR3 here is CASSYARNEQFF. The CDR3 DNA is TGTGCCAGCAGTTACGCCCGCAATGAGCAGTTCTTC.

In its sample, this clonotype was seen many times. This chain joins TRBV6-1 and TRBJ1-6; weak D call: TRBD1 (5 bases). The CDR3 covers 16 residues. Per germline, CDR1 MNHNS and CDR2 SASEGT. Trimming took off 1 base at V and 6 bases at J, with 13 bases between the two ends. CDR3 sequence (DNA): TGTGCCAGCAGTGAAGTTGACAGCTGGAGTAATTCACCCCTCCACTTT. Protein: CASSEVDSWSNSPLHF.

The V call is TRBV7-9, the J call TRBJ1-1; D ambiguous. Germline-derived CDR1 and CDR2 are SEHNR and FQNEAQ (reference sequence). Between the trimmed V and J ends, which lost 8 bases and 9 bases, there was a span of 13 bases. This CDR3 is 11 amino acids long. CDR3 sequence (DNA): TGTGCCAGCGGACTAACTGCGAAAGCTTTCTTT. The encoded protein is CASGLTAKAFF.